This T cell receptor beta chain emerged from a study of human T cells and chemical hapten exposure. The CDR3 runs 14 residues. V was shortened by 7 bases and J by 6 bases, with 16 bases between the two germline ends. Indicated time point: patch test 1, 2 weeks after DPC sensitization. Treatment denoted: therapeutic diphenylcyclopropenone sensitization with weekly scalp DPC. Via MiXCR, TCRdb re-called the RACE reads, giving one row per CDR3 protein. The table has just under 350,000 distinct CDR3 sequences, around 7% seen once. This clonotype was recorded at least ten times. Its antigen remains unknown. Study-wide results and caveats: Versus controls, significantly more large CDR3 similarity clusters arose from expanded TCRs.

This chain joins TRBV12-3 or TRBV12-4 and TRBJ1-5; tentatively, D is TRBD1 (6 bases). This clonotype was sampled from a woman between 18 and 29 years old with alopecia areata. Some clones in this sample may be carry-over from other donors' samples. Sequenced material: whole blood, taken in connection with sensitization to the hapten diphenylcyclopropenone (DPC). The DNA for the CDR3 is TGTGCCAGCACCCCACAAGGAGGGGGTCAGCCCCAGCATTTT. It specifies CASTPQGGGQPQHF.